The clone carrying this T cell receptor beta chain was seen a handful of times. Its antigen is as yet unknown. Looked up from germline, CDR1 is SNHLY and CDR2 is FYNNEI. This CDR3 has 18 residues. Trimming removed 11 bases from V and 0 bases from J; junction bases left unmatched: 14. Each CDR3 protein gets one entry after TCRdb re-called the 5' RACE reads with MiXCR. Found here are hundreds of thousands of distinct CDR3 sequences, about 8.3% of them singletons; the top ten hold less than 2.5%. The sample belongs to a study of identical twins. Study findings and constraints: Out-of-frame alpha sequences common to twins exhibited a surplus of low generation probability.

The same sample was also used in a study of yellow fever vaccine responses in identical twins. That investigation notes: Each twin's T cell response to the vaccine was reported to look partly convergent and partly personalized.

The source material was memory (CD45RO+) T cells sorted from blood. This rearrangement joins TRBV2 to TRBJ2-1; TRBD2 aligns across 12 bases. The origin of this receptor is a woman between 18 and 29 years old in good health. In DNA, the CDR3 is TGTGCCGCTCTGCCGGGACTAGCGGGCCGTAGCTCCTACAATGAGCAGTTCTTC. Translation: CAALPGLAGRSSYNEQFF.